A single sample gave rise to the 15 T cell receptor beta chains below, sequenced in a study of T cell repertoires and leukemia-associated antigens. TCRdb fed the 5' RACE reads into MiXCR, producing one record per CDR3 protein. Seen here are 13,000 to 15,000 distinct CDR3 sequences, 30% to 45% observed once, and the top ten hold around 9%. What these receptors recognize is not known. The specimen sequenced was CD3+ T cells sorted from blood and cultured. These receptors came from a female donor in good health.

The CDR3, as DNA: TGCAGTGCTAGGGGGGCGGGAGACACTGAAGCTTTCTTT. It codes for CSARGAGDTEAFF. The chain joins TRBV20-1 to TRBJ1-1; possibly TRBD1 for D (6 bases). V lost 3 bases to trimming and J lost 3 bases, with 11 bases between them. The CDR3 covers 13 residues. Germline values: CDR1 DFQATT, CDR2 SNEGSKA (reference sequence).

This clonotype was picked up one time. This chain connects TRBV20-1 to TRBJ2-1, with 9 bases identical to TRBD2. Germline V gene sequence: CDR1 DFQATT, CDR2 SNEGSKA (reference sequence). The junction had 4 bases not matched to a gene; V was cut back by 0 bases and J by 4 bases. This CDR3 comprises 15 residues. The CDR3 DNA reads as TGCAGTGCTAGAGATTGGCTAGCGGGATACAATGAGCAGTTCTTC. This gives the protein CSARDWLAGYNEQFF.

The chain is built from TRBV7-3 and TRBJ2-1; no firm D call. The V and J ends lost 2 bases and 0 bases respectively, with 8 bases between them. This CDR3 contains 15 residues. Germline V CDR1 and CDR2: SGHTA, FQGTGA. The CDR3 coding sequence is TGTGCCAGCAGCTTATCCCGAGGCTCCTACAATGAGCAGTTCTTC. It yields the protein CASSLSRGSYNEQFF.

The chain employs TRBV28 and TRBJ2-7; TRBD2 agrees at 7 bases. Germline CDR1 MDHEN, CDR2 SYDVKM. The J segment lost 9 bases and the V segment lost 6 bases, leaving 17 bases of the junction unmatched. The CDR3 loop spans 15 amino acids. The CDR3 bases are TGTGCCAGCAGCCCCCCGCTAGCGGAATACGAAGGGCAGTACTTC. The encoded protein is CASSPPLAEYEGQYF.

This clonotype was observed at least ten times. The CDR3 bases are TGCACCAGCAGTCCCGTGGAGCGGGAGGATGGGGGAACCCAAGAGACCCAGTACTTC. This gives the protein CTSSPVEREDGGTQETQYF. V usage is TRBV1 and J usage is TRBJ2-5; the table assigns TRBD2, which was not confirmed against the DNA. TRBV1 is assigned pseudogene status. The CDR3 sequence is 19 residues long.

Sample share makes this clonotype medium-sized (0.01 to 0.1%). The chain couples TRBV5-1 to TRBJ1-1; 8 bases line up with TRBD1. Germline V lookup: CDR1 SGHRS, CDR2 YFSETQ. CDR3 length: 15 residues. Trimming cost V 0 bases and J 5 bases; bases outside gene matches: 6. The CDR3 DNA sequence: TGCGCCAGCAGCTTGGAGCAGGGGGCGCGAACTGAAGCTTTCTTT. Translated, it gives CASSLEQGARTEAFF. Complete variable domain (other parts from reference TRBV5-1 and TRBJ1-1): KAGVTQTPRYLIKTRGQQVTLSCSPISGHRSVSWYQQTPGQGLQFLFEYFSETQRNKGNFPGRFSGRQFSNSRSEMNVSTLELGDSALYLCASSLEQGARTEAFFGQGTRLTVV.

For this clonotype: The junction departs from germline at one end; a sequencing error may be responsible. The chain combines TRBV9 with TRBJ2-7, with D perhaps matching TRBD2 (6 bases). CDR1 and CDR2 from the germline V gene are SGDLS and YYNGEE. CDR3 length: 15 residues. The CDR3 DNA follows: TGTGCCTGCAGTGTAGCGGCCTGGGACCACTACGAGCAGTACTTC. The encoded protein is CACSVAAWDHYEQYF.

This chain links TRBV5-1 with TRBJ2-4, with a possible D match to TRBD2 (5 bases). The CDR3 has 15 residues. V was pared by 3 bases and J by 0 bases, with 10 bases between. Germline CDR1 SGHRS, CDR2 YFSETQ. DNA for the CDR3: TGCGCCAGCAGCTCGGGGTTATTAGCCAAAAACATTCAGTACTTC. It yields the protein CASSSGLLAKNIQYF.

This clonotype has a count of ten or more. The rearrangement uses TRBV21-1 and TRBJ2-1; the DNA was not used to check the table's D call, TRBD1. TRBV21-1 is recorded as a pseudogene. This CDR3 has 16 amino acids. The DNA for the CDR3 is TGTGCCAGCAGCAAAGAAATGGGACACCTCTACAATGAGCAGTTCTTC. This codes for CASSKEMGHLYNEQFF.

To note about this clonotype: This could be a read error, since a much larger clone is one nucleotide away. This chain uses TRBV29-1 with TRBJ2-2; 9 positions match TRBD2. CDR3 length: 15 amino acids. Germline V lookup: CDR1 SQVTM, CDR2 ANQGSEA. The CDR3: CSVEVRGRARGELSF. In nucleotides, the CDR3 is TGCAGCGTTGAAGTTCGCGGGAGGGCTAGGGGGGAGCTGTCTTTT.

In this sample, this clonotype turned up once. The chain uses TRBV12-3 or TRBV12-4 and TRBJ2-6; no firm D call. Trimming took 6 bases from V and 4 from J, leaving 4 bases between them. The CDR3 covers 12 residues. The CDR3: CASRTGANVLTF. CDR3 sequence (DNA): TGTGCCAGCAGGACAGGGGCCAACGTCCTGACTTTC.

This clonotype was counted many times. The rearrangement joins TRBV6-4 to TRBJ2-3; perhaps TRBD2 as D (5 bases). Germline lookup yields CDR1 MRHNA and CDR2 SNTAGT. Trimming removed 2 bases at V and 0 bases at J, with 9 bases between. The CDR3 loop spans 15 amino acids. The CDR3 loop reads CASSDGGGSTDTQYF. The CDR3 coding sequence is TGTGCCAGCAGTGACGGCGGCGGGAGCACAGATACGCAGTATTTT.

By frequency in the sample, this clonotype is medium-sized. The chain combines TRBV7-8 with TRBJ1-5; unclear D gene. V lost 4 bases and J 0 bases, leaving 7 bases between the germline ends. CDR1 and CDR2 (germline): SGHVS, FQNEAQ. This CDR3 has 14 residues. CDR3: CASSSQGSNQPQHF. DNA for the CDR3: TGTGCCAGCAGCTCTCAAGGTAGCAATCAGCCCCAGCATTTT.

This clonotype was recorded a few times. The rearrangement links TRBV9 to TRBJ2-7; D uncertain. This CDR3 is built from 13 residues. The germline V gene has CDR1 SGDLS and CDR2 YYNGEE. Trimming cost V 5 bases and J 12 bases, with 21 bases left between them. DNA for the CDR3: TGTGCCAGCAGTCCTCCTGGCGGCACGTGGCTGTACTTC. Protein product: CASSPPGGTWLYF. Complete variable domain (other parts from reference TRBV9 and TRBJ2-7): DSGVTQTPKHLITATGQRVTLRCSPRSGDLSVYWYQQSLDQGLQFLIQYYNGEERAKGNILERFSAQQFPDLHSELNLSSLELGDSALYFCASSPPGGTWLYFGPGTRLTVT.

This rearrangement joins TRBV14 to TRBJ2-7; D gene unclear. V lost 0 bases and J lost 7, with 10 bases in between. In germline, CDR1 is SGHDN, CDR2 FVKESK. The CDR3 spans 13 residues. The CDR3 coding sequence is TGTGCCAGCAGCCAAGAGAAAGGGTATGAGCAGTACTTC. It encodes CASSQEKGYEQYF.